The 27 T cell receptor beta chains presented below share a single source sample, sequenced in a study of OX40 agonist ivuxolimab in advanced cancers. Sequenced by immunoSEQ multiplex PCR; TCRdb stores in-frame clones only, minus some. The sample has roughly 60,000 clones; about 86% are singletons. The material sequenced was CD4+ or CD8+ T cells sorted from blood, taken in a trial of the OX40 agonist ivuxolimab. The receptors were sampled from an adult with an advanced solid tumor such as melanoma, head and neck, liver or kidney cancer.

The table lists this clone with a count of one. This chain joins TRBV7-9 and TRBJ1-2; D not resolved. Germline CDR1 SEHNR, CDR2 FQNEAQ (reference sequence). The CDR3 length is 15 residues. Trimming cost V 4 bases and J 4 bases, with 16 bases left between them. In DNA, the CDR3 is TGTGCCAGCAGCTCCTCCCGAAACGCTGGCTATGGCTACACCTTC. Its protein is CASSSSRNAGYGYTF.

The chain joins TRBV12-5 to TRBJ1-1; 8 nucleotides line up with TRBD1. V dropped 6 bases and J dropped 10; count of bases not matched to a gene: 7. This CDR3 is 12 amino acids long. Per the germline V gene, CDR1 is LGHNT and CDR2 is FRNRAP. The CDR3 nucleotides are TGTGCTAGTGGGGGGGCCAGGGGGCCAGCTTTCTTT. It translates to CASGGARGPAFF.

The DNA for the CDR3 is TGTGCCAGTAGGACTAGCGGGGCCGGGACCGGGGAGCTGTTTTTT. It encodes CASRTSGAGTGELFF. The chain recombines TRBV19 with TRBJ2-2; 11 positions agree with TRBD2. The CDR3 sequence is 15 residues long. Germline V gene sequence: CDR1 LNHDA, CDR2 SQIVND (reference sequence). The V and J ends lost 6 bases and 5 bases, in that order; junction bases with no gene match: 5.

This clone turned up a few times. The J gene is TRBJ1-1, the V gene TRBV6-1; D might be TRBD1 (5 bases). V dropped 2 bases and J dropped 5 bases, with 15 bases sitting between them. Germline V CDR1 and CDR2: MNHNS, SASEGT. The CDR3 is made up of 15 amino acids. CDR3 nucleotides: TGTGCCAGCAGTGAACCTCAGGGATGGAGGACTGAAGCTTTCTTT. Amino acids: CASSEPQGWRTEAFF.

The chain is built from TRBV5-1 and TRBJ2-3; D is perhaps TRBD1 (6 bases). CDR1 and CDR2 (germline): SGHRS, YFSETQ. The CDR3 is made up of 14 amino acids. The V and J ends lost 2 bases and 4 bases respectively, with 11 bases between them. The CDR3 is CASSLQGTADTQYF. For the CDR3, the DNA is TGCGCCAGCAGCTTACAGGGTACCGCAGATACGCAGTATTTT.

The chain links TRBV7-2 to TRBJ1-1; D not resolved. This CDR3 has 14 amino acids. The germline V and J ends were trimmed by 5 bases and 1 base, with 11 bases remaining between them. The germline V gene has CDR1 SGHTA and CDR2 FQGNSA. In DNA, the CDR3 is TGTGCCAGCAGCCGTCCCGGGAGGAACACTGAAGCTTTCTTT. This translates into CASSRPGRNTEAFF.

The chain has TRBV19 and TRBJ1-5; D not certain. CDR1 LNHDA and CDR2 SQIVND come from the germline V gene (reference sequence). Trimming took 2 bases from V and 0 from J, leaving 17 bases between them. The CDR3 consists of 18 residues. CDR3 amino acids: CASSIMHGRVDSNQPQHF. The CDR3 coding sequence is TGTGCCAGTAGTATAATGCATGGGAGGGTTGATAGCAATCAGCCCCAGCATTTT.

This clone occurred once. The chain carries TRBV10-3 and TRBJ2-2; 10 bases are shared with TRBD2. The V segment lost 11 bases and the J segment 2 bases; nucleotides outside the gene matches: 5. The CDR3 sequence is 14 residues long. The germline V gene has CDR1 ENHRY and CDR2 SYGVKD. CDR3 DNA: TGTGCCGTACTAGCGGGGAGTAACACCGGGGAGCTGTTTTTT. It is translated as CAVLAGSNTGELFF.

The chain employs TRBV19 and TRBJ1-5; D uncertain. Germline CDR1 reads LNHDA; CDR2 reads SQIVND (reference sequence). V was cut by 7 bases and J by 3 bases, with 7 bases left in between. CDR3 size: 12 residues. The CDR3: CASKLVNQPQHF. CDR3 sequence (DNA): TGTGCCAGTAAACTTGTCAATCAGCCCCAGCATTTT.

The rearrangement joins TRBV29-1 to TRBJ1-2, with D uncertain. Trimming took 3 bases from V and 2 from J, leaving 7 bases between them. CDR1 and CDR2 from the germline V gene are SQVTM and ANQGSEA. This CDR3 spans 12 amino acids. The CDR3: CSVDPGNYGYTF. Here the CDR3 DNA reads TGCAGCGTTGATCCGGGGAACTATGGCTACACCTTC.

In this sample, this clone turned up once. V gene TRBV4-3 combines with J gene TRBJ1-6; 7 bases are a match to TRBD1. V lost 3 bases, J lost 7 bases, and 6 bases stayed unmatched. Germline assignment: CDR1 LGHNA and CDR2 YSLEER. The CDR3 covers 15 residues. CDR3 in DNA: TGCGCCAGCAGCCATACGACAGGGAAAAATTCACCCCTCCACTTT. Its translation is CASSHTTGKNSPLHF.

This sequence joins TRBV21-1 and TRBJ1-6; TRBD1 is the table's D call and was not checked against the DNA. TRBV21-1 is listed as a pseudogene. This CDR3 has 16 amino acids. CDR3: CASSSRTPKNNSPLHF. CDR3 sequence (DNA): TGTGCCAGCAGCAGCCGAACACCCAAGAATAATTCACCCCTCCACTTT.

The CDR3 sequence is CASSQEVQGNTGELFF. The CDR3 coding sequence is TGTGCCAGCAGCCAAGAAGTTCAGGGGAACACCGGGGAGCTGTTTTTT. The chain recombines TRBV4-2 with TRBJ2-2, with D possibly matching TRBD1 (5 bases). Germline V gene data show CDR1 as LGHNA and CDR2 as YNFKEQ. V gave up 0 bases and J gave up 1 base, with 9 bases separating them. The CDR3 has 16 amino acids.

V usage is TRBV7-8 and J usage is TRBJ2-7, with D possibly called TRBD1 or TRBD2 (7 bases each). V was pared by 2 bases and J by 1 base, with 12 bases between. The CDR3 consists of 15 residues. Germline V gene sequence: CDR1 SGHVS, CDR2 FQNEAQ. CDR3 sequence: CASSLRQGGSYEQYF. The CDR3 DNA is TGTGCCAGCAGCTTACGACAGGGAGGGTCCTACGAGCAGTACTTC.

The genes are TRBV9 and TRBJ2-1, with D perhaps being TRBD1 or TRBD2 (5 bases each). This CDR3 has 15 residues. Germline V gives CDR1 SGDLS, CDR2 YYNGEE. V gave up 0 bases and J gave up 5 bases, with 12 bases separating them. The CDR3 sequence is CASSVGGIKNNEQFF. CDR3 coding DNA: TGTGCCAGCAGCGTAGGGGGGATCAAAAACAATGAGCAGTTCTTC.

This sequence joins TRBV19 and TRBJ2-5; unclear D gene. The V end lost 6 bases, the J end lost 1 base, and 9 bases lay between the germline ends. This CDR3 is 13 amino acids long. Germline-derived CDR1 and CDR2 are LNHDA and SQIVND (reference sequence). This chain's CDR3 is CASRLVGQETQYF. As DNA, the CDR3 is TGTGCCAGTAGACTGGTGGGCCAAGAGACCCAGTACTTC.

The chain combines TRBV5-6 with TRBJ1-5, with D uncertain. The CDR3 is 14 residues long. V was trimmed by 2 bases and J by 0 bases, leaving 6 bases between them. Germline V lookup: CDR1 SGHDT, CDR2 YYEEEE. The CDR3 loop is CASSFGSSNQPQHF. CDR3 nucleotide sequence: TGTGCCAGCAGCTTTGGCTCTAGCAATCAGCCCCAGCATTTT. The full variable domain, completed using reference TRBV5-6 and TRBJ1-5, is DAGVTQSPTHLIKTRGQQVTLRCSPKSGHDTVSWYQQALGQGPQFIFQYYEEEERQRGNFPDRFSGHQFPNYSSELNVNALLLGDSALYLCASSFGSSNQPQHFGDGTRLSIL.

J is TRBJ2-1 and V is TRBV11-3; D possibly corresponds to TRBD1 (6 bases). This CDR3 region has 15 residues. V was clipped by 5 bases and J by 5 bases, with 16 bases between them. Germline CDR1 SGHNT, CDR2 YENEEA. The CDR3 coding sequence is TGTGCCAGCAGCCCCGGGACACTCAACAACAATGAGCAGTTCTTC. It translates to CASSPGTLNNNEQFF.

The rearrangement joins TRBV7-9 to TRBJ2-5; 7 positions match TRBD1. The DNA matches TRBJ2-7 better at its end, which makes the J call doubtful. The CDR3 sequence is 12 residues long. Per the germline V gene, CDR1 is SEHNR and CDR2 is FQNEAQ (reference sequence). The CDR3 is CASSPRDSEQYF. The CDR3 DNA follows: TGTGCCAGCAGCCCCCGGGACAGCGAGCAGTACTTC.

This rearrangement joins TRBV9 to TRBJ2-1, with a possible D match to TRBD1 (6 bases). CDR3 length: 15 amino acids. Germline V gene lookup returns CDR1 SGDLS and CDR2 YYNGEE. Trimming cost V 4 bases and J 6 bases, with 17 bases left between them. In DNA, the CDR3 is TGTGCCAGCAGCCCTGGATTCTGGGGGCCCAATGAGCAGTTCTTC. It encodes CASSPGFWGPNEQFF.

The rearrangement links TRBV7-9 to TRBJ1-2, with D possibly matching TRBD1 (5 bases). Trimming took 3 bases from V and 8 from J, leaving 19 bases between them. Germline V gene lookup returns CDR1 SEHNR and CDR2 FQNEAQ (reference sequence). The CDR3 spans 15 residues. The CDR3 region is CASSFQGGVGEGYTF. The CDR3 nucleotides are TGTGCCAGCAGCTTTCAGGGAGGGGTCGGGGAAGGCTACACCTTC.

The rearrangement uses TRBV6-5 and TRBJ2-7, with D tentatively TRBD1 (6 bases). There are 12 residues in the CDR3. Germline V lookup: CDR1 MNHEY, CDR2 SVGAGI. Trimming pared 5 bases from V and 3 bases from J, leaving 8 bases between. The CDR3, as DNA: TGTGCCAGCAGTCGGACAGTCTACGAGCAGTACTTC. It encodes CASSRTVYEQYF.

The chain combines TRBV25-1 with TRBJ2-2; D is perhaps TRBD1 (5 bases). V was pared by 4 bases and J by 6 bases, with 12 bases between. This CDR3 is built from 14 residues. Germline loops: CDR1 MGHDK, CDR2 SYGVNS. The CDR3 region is CASSVTGVPGELFF. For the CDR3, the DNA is TGTGCCAGCAGTGTAACAGGCGTCCCCGGGGAGCTGTTTTTT.

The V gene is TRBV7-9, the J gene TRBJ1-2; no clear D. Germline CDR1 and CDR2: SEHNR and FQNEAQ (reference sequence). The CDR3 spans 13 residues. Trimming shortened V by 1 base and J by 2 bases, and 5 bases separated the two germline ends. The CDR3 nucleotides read TGTGCCAGCAGCTTAGTGGGGAACTATGGCTACACCTTC. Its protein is CASSLVGNYGYTF.

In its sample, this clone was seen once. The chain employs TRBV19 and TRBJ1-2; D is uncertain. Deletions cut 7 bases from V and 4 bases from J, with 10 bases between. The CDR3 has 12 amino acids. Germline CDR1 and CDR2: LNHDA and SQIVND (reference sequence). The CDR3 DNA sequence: TGTGCCAGTAAGGAGACGGTCTATGGCTACACCTTC. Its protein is CASKETVYGYTF.

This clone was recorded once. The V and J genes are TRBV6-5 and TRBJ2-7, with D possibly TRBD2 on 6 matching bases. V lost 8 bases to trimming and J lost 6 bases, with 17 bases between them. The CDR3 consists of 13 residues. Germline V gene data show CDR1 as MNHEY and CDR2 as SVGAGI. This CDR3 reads CASLEGGRIEQYF. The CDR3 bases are TGTGCCAGCCTGGAGGGAGGAAGGATCGAGCAGTACTTC.

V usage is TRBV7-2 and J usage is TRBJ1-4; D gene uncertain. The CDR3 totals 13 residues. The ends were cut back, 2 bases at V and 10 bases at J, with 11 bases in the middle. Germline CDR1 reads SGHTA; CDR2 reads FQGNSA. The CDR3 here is CASSLRTEGKLFF. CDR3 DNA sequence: TGTGCCAGCAGCTTACGGACGGAGGGAAAACTGTTTTTT.